The clone carrying this TCR beta chain was counted at least ten times. Its target is unknown. This sample was taken from a study of T cells in Graves' hyperthyroidism and ophthalmopathy. The CDR3 covers 17 residues. Trimming left V 5 bases short and J 0 bases short, with 14 bases between. In germline, CDR1 is MNHEY, CDR2 SMNVEV (reference sequence). Findings and limits, study-wide: A 13 V-J model separated ophthalmopathy from stable hyperthyroidism.

Researchers took RNA transcripts and amplified the TCR beta CDR3 regions from them. The TCR CDR3 first-round RT-PCR relied on the HTBI primer set. One entry per CDR3 protein, called by TCRdb with MiXCR from the multiplex PCR reads. The table records approximately 420,000 distinct CDR3 sequences, about 15% of them present only once. The rearrangement uses TRBV27 and TRBJ2-6; D is possibly TRBD1 (6 bases). Specimen: blood. The receptor comes from a woman in her 30s with Graves' hyperthyroidism. CDR3 in DNA: TGTGCCAGCAGTCCATCACAGGGATCCTCTGGGGCCAACGTCCTGACTTTC. As protein: CASSPSQGSSGANVLTF.